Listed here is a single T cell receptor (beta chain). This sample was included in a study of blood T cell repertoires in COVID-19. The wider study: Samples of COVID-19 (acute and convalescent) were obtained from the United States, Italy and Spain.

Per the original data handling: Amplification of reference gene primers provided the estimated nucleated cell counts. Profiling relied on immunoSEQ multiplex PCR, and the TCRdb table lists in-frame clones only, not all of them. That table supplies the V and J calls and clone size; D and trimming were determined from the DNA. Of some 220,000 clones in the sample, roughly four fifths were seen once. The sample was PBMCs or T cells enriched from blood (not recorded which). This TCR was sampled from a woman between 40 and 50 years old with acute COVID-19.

In DNA, the CDR3 is TGTGCCAGTAGTAGGGCAGACTCACCCCTCCACTTT. Its translation: CASSRADSPLHF. The rearrangement joins TRBV19 to TRBJ1-6; D not resolved. The CDR3 is made up of 12 amino acids. CDR1 and CDR2 (germline): LNHDA, SQIVND (reference sequence). Deletions cut 4 bases from V and 10 bases from J, with 8 bases between.